The 4 T cell receptor beta chains below were found in one sample sequenced in a study of T cells after yellow fever vaccination (dated by TCRdb to between 2018 and 2021). The treatment or condition label on this specimen signifies: live attenuated yellow fever vaccine strain. Libraries were constructed by 5' RACE. The instrument was an Illumina HiSeq 2500. Using fastp trimming at Q25 and MiXCR clonotype assembly, TCRdb reanalyzed the public sequencing data and kept in-frame beta chains. For every CDR3 protein sequence, its rows merge into one entry that carries the most common genes and DNA. Here the sample has hundreds of thousands of distinct CDR3 sequences; approximately 13% occur a single time. Over 12% of the sample is held by the ten biggest clonotypes. Sequencing was performed on PBMCs, taken on the day of the yellow fever booster vaccination. The receptors come from a young man who received the YFV17D yellow fever vaccine.

This clonotype was detected a few times. The chain is built from TRBV5-4 and TRBJ2-7; 7 bases are a match to TRBD1. Per germline, CDR1 SGHNT and CDR2 YYREEE (reference sequence). The trim removed 4 bases at V and 3 bases at J, leaving 7 bases unmatched. The CDR3 totals 14 residues. Written as DNA, the CDR3 is TGTGCCAGCAGCCCTCGACAGGGAATCTACGAGCAGTACTTC. Residues: CASSPRQGIYEQYF.

This clonotype was counted a few times. It may be a read error: a sequence one base away is much more abundant. The genes are TRBV5-6 and TRBJ2-1; tentative D call: TRBD2 (5 bases). Germline V lookup: CDR1 SGHDT, CDR2 YYEEEE. The CDR3 consists of 11 residues. The V end lost 2 bases, the J end lost 9 bases, and 6 bases lay between the germline ends. This chain's CDR3 is CASSFAGEQFF. CDR3 DNA: TGTGCCAGCAGCTTTGCGGGTGAGCAGTTCTTC.

The chain recombines TRBV10-2 with TRBJ2-7; 7 bases fit TRBD2. The CDR3 has 15 residues. J was trimmed by 0 bases and V by 6 bases; bases with no gene match: 8. CDR1 WSHSY and CDR2 SAAADI come from the germline V gene. The CDR3: CASRGLWEGSYEQYF. The CDR3 coding sequence is TGCGCCAGCAGGGGCTTGTGGGAGGGCTCCTACGAGCAGTACTTC.

This clonotype was observed a handful of times. The J gene is TRBJ2-2, the V gene TRBV4-3; TRBD1 might be the D (6 bases). Germline lookup yields CDR1 LGHNA and CDR2 YSLEER. There are 14 residues in the CDR3. Trimming pared 4 bases from V and 4 bases from J, leaving 10 bases between. The CDR3 loop is CASSPQGSTGELFF. CDR3 coding DNA: TGCGCCAGCAGCCCCCAGGGGAGCACCGGGGAGCTGTTTTTT.